The 5 T cell receptor beta chains reported below all come from one sample, sequenced in a study of tumor-infiltrating lymphocytes in primary liver carcinoma. The authors took blood RNA from unsorted whole blood and also extracted germline DNA. Total RNA amounting to roughly 450 ng was the source from which TCR beta cDNA was made with a constant-region primer. Employing slightly modified ARM-PCR, three nested multiplex PCR rounds were run, and these gave rise to the TCR beta libraries. Rounds one and two of PCR, each of around 11 cycles, were primed with TRBV1-TRBV30 forward primers and a C-beta reverse primer. Each CDR3 protein is one row after TCRdb ran MiXCR on the multiplex PCR reads. The sample includes hundreds of thousands of distinct CDR3 sequences, 55% to 65% of them seen just once. Sequencing used peripheral blood. These receptors all come from a man aged 35-49 years with primary liver carcinoma and hepatitis B virus infection.

Notes on this clonotype: Lacking the conserved final phenylalanine or tryptophan, this CDR3 likely reflects a read error. The chain joins TRBV5-4 to TRBJ2-1; D is unclear. V dropped 4 bases and J dropped 0 bases, with 8 bases sitting between them. The CDR3 sequence is 14 residues long. The germline CDR1 and CDR2 sequences are SGHNT and YYREEE (reference sequence). CDR3 in DNA: TGTGCCAGCAGCCGATCGGGCTCCTACAATGAGCAGTTCCTC. Translating it yields CASSRSGSYNEQFL.

On this clonotype itself: The conserved phenylalanine or tryptophan is not found at the CDR3 terminus, so this likely reflects a read error. The chain recombines TRBV4-3 with TRBJ1-1; D gene unclear. Germline values: CDR1 LGHNA, CDR2 YSLEER. The CDR3 length is 13 residues. The CDR3 coding sequence is TGCACCAGCAGCCGGACGAGACGGGGTGAAGCTTTCTGT. It specifies CTSSRTRRGEAFC.

This sequence joins TRBV28 and TRBJ1-3; D not certain. Trimming left V 6 bases short and J 2 bases short, with 11 bases between. The CDR3 sequence is 14 residues long. In germline, CDR1 is MDHEN, CDR2 SYDVKM. In nucleotides, the CDR3 is TGTGCCAGCAGGTCGACGGCTACTGGAAACACCATATATTTT. Translated, it gives CASRSTATGNTIYF. The full variable domain, its missing parts supplied by reference TRBV28 and TRBJ1-3, is DVKVTQSSRYLVKRTGEKVFLECVQDMDHENMFWYRQDPGLGLRLIYFSYDVKMKEKGDIPEGYSVSREKKERFSLILESASTNQTSMYLCASRSTATGNTIYFGEGSWLTVV.

About this clonotype: A read error is possible here, since a much larger clone lies one base away. CDR3 nucleotide sequence: TGTGTCATCAGTGTACAGAGGAGCTCCTACGAGCAGTACTTC. Amino acid sequence: CVISVQRSSYEQYF. J is TRBJ2-7 and V is TRBV10-3; the D is unclear. The V gene's germline CDR1 is ENHRY and CDR2 SYGVKD. CDR3 size: 14 residues.

V is TRBV28 and J is TRBJ2-3, with D uncertain. The J call is doubtful: the DNA matches TRBJ1-5 better. The CDR3 sequence is 16 residues long. Germline V gene sequence: CDR1 MDHEN, CDR2 SYDVKM. The CDR3 DNA is TGTGCCAGCAGTACTGACCGCAGCTCCTTGCCAGATACGCAGCATTTT. Amino acid sequence: CASSTDRSSLPDTQHF.